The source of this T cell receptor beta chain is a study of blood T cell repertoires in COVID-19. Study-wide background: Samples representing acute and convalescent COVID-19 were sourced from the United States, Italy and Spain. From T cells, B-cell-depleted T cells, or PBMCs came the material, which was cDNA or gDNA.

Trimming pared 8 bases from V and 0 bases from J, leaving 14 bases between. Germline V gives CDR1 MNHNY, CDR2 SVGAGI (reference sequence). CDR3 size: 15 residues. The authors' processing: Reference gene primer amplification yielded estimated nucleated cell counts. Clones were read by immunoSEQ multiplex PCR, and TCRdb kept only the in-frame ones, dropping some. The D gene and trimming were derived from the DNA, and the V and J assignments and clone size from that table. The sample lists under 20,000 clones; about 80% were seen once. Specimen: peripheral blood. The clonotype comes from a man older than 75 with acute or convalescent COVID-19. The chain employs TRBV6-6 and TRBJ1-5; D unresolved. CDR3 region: CASAVRADSNQPQHF. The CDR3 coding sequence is TGTGCCAGCGCCGTGCGGGCCGATAGCAATCAGCCCCAGCATTTT.